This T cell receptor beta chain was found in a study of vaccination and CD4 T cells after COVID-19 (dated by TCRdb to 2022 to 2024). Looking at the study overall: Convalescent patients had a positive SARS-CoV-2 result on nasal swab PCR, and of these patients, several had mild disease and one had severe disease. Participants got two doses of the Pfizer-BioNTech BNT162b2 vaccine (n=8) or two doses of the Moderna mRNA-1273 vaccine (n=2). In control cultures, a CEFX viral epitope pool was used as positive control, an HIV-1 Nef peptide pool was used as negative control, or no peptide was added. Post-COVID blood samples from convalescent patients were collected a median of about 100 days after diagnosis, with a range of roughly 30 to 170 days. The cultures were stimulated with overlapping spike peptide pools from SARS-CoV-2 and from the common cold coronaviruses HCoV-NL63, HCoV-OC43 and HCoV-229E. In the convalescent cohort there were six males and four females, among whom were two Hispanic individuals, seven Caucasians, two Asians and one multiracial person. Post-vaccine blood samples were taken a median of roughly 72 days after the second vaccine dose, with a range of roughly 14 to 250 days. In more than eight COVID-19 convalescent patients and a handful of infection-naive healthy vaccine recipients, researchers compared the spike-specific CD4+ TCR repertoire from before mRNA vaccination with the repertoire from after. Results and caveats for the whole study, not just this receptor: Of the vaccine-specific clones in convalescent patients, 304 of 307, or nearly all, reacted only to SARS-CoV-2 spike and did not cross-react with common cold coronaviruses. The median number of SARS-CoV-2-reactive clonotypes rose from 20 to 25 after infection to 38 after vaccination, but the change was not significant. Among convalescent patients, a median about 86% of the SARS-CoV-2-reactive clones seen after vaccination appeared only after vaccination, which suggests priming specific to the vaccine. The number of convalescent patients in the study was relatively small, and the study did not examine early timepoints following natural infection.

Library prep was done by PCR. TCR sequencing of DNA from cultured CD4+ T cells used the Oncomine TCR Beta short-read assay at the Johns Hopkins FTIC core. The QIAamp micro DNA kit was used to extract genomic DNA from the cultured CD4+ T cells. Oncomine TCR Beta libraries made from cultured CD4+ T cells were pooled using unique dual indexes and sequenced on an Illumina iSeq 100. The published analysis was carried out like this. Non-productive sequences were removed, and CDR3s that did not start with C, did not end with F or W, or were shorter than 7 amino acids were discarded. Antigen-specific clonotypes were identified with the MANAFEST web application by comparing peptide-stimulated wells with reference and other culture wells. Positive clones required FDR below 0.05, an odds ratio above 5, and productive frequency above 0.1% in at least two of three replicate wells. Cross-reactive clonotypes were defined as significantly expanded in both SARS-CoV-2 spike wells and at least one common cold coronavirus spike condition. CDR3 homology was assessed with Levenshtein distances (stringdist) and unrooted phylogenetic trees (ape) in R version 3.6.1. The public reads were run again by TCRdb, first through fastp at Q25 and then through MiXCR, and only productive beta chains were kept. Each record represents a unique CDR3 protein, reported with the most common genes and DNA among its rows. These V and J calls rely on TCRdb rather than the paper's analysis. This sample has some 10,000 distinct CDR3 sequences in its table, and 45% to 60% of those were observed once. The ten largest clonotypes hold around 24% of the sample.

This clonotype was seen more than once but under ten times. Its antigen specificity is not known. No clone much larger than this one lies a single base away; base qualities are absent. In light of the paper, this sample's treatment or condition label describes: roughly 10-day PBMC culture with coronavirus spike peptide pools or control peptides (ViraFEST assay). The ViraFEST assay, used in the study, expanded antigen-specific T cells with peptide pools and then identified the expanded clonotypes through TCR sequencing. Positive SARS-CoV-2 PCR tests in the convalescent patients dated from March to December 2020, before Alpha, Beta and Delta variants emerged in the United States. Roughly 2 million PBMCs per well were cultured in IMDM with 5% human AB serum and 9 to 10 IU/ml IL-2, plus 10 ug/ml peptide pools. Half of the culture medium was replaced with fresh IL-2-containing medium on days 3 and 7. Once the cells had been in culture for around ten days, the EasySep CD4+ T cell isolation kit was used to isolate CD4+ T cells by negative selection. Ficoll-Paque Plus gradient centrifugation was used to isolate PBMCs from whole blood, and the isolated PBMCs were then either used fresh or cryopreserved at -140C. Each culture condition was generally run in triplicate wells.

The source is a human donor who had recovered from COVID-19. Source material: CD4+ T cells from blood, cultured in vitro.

Here the CDR3 is given as CASSLADFALETQYF. The nucleotides are TGTGCCAGCAGCTTAGCGGACTTCGCTCTAGAGACCCAGTACTTC. The V gene is TRBV7-9 and the J gene is TRBJ2-5; the D gene is perhaps TRBD2, from 5 matching bases. The trim is 0 bases for V and 4 bases for J, with a gap of 12 bases between the germline ends. Reading from cysteine to phenylalanine, the CDR3 counts 15 amino acids. Only the CDR3 portion is preserved as DNA: 45 bases, with reading frame beginning at the first base. Based on the germline V gene (reference sequence), the CDR1 and CDR2 sequences are SEHNR and FQNEAQ.